This T cell receptor (beta chain) was observed in a study of radiotherapy plus CTLA-4 blockade in lung cancer. Findings and caveats of the study: Early clone dynamics of blood T cells, plus interferon-beta, reportedly predicted response best. TCR clones from tumors expanded in blood after radiotherapy plus ipilimumab.

Concerning this clone itself: What it binds is unknown.

Assay: immunoSEQ multiplex PCR; the TCRdb copy retains only in-frame clones and omits some. The sample comprises some 110,000 clones, about 87% of which are singletons, and about 7% rests with the top ten. The CDR3 contains 13 residues. Germline V gives CDR1 LNHNV, CDR2 YYDKDF (reference sequence). V was clipped by 4 bases and J by 6 bases; unmatched bases: 2. This chain joins TRBV15 and TRBJ1-2; 10 bases are shared with TRBD1. The receptor comes from a human donor with non-small cell lung cancer that progressed on radiotherapy plus ipilimumab. Material: peripheral blood, obtained from a patient treated with radiotherapy plus ipilimumab. The CDR3 loop reads CATSKGQGDGYTF. CDR3 coding DNA: TGTGCCACCAGCAAAGGACAGGGGGATGGCTACACCTTC.